The present entry profiles one T cell receptor beta chain with its context. Its target is not known. Primers: 60 Vbeta forward and 13 Jbeta reverse. Profiled with immunoSEQ multiplex PCR; TCRdb holds only in-frame clones, not every one. Of 300,000 or so clones listed, 84% are singletons. The germline V gene encodes CDR1 LGHNA and CDR2 YSLEER. The CDR3 is 17 residues long. V shed 0 bases and J shed 0 bases, with 12 bases lying between them. The sample comes from a study of cytomegalovirus exposure and HLA in healthy donors. Study information: One earlier analysis, a look at approximately 190 million T cells, found some 120 million unique TCR beta sequences.

Study outcomes and limitations: Later findings reportedly placed an Asian-associated ancestry cluster below the approximately 670-donor mean for N-insertions.

The chain carries TRBV4-3 and TRBJ1-3, with D unclear. Sequencing was performed on PBMCs. This receptor was identified in a woman aged 40 to 49 in good health and CMV-seropositive. Here the CDR3 reads CASSQERQTLSGNTIYF. The CDR3 region has the DNA TGCGCCAGCAGCCAAGAGCGGCAGACCCTCTCTGGAAACACCATATATTTT.